In this sample, the clone carrying this T cell receptor (beta chain) turned up a few times. The antigen remains unidentified. This specimen belongs to a study of beta chain features in type 1 diabetes. Study-wide findings and caveats: All four CD4+ subsets of Type 1 diabetes patients contained TCRB CDR3s that were moderately but significantly shorter. Insertion counts at VDJ junctions were lower in type 1 diabetes patients, who also showed more deletions there.

CDR1 is SGHDT and CDR2 is YYEEEE in the germline V gene. Trimming removed 3 bases from V and 2 bases from J, with 11 bases in between. The CDR3 contains 14 residues. A sort by CD45RO/CCR7/CD25/CD127/CD95/CD27 yielded CD4+ naive, central memory, regulatory and stem cell-like memory cells. Expressed TCRB transcripts were sequenced because the isolated RNA had all been reverse transcribed beforehand. Only in-frame clones appear in the TCRdb table, and some are missing; sequencing was by immunoSEQ multiplex PCR. The sample has around 300,000 clones; less than 15% are singletons. The receptor comes from a young man in good health. The specimen was central memory CD4+ T cells from blood. V is TRBV5-6 and J is TRBJ1-2; D not resolved. CDR3 DNA sequence: TGTGCCAGCAGCTCGGATCTGAAAAACTATGGCTACACCTTC. Encoded protein: CASSSDLKNYGYTF. The full variable domain, completed using reference TRBV5-6 and TRBJ1-2, is DAGVTQSPTHLIKTRGQQVTLRCSPKSGHDTVSWYQQALGQGPQFIFQYYEEEERQRGNFPDRFSGHQFPNYSSELNVNALLLGDSALYLCASSSDLKNYGYTFGSGTRLTVV.